These 16 T cell receptor beta chains were all obtained from the same sample, sequenced in a study of Ad26.COV2.S vaccination and SARS-CoV-2 variants (dated by TCRdb to the early 2020s). The receptor library was made with the immunoSEQ multiplex PCR assay. TCRdb limited this immuneACCESS table to in-frame rearrangements with V and J called. A share of clones is missing; checked studies link under half to unresolved V genes, and the rest is unexplained. In this sample the table shows over 400,000 clones, 89% of which occur a single time. The ten largest clonotypes hold 2.5% of the sample. The treatment or condition label of this sample denotes: roughly 19 received Ad26.COV2.S at low or high dose, single or two shots; about 5 received placebo; per-sample allocation not given. Repertoires of vaccine and placebo recipients were sequenced from samples taken on day 63 after the first injection. Sequenced here: peripheral blood, sampled in a trial of Ad26.COV2.S vaccine versus placebo. These receptor sequences come from a person aged 18-65 years who received the Ad26.COV2.S COVID-19 vaccine or a placebo.

The V gene is TRBV28, the J gene TRBJ1-5; D uncertain. Germline loops: CDR1 MDHEN, CDR2 SYDVKM. The CDR3 runs to 13 residues. V was pared by 1 base and J by 7 bases, with 8 bases between. CDR3: CASSLSGWQPQHF. CDR3 nucleotide sequence: TGTGCCAGCAGTTTATCGGGTTGGCAGCCCCAGCATTTT. The whole variable domain, filled in from reference TRBV28 and TRBJ1-5, reads DVKVTQSSRYLVKRTGEKVFLECVQDMDHENMFWYRQDPGLGLRLIYFSYDVKMKEKGDIPEGYSVSREKKERFSLILESASTNQTSMYLCASSLSGWQPQHFGDGTRLSIL.

The rearrangement uses TRBV19 and TRBJ1-1; D is undetermined. The germline gives CDR1 LNHDA, CDR2 SQIVND (reference sequence). The CDR3 consists of 15 residues. V lost 3 bases to trimming and J lost 1 base, with 12 bases between them. The CDR3 is CASSIISGWNTEAFF. The CDR3 DNA follows: TGTGCCAGTAGTATCATCAGCGGGTGGAACACTGAAGCTTTCTTT.

The rearrangement uses TRBV9 and TRBJ2-1; perhaps TRBD2 as D (5 bases). The germline gives CDR1 SGDLS, CDR2 YYNGEE. This CDR3 spans 15 amino acids. The germline V and J ends were trimmed by 0 bases and 2 bases, with 9 bases remaining between them. DNA of the CDR3: TGTGCCAGCAGCGTAGACGGGGATACCTACAATGAGCAGTTCTTC. Translating gives CASSVDGDTYNEQFF.

This clone is a singleton in its sample. This sequence joins TRBV5-8 and TRBJ1-5, with 8 bases identical to TRBD1. This CDR3 region has 16 residues. After removal of 4 bases from V and 4 bases from J, the junction contained 10 bases not matched to a gene. Germline loops: CDR1 SGHTS, CDR2 YDEGEE. The CDR3 nucleotides are TGTGCCAGCAGCGACACCGGGACAGGTGAGAATCAGCCCCAGCATTTT. As protein: CASSDTGTGENQPQHF.

The rearrangement uses TRBV14 and TRBJ1-4, with no clear D. The germline gives CDR1 SGHDN, CDR2 FVKESK. There are 13 residues in the CDR3. The ends were cut back, 1 base at V and 16 bases at J, with 16 bases in the middle. The CDR3 spells CASSQGSIGEWFF. DNA for the CDR3: TGTGCCAGCAGCCAAGGGAGTATCGGGGAATGGTTTTTT.

J is TRBJ1-1 and V is TRBV15; 8 nucleotides match TRBD1. Germline CDR1 LNHNV, CDR2 YYDKDF (reference sequence). After removal of 3 bases from V and 7 bases from J, the junction contained 4 bases not matched to a gene. This CDR3 is built from 13 residues. CDR3 DNA: TGTGCCACCAGCAGGTTAGACAGGGGTGAAGCTTTCTTT. Translation gives CATSRLDRGEAFF.

This sequence joins TRBV27 and TRBJ2-4; tentatively, D is TRBD1 or TRBD2 (7 bases each). The CDR3 is made up of 16 amino acids. V dropped 6 bases and J dropped 0 bases, with 15 bases sitting between them. The germline gives CDR1 MNHEY, CDR2 SMNVEV (reference sequence). CDR3 protein: CASRAGGGRAKNIQYF. CDR3 sequence (DNA): TGTGCCAGCAGAGCAGGGGGGGGAAGAGCCAAAAACATTCAGTACTTC.

The chain uses TRBV28 and TRBJ1-5; 7 bases line up with TRBD1. This CDR3 is 16 amino acids long. Germline V gene data show CDR1 as MDHEN and CDR2 as SYDVKM. V was clipped by 1 base and J by 5 bases; unmatched bases: 8. As DNA, the CDR3 is TGTGCCAGCAGTTTATTGACAGGGTGGGGGGATCAGCCCCAGCATTTT. Amino acid sequence: CASSLLTGWGDQPQHF.

This sequence joins TRBV3-1 (or the pseudogene TRBV3-2) and TRBJ1-2, with no clear D. V lost 4 bases, J lost 5 bases, and 8 bases lay in between. The CDR3 spans 12 residues. Germline V CDR1 and CDR2: LGHDT, YNNKEL (reference sequence). The DNA for the CDR3 is TGTGCCAGCAGCCCCGGGGAGTATGGCTACACCTTC. Its translation is CASSPGEYGYTF.

The chain is built from TRBV20-1 and TRBJ1-2; D gene ambiguous. Germline CDR1 is DFQATT and CDR2 is SNEGSKA (reference sequence). There are 11 residues in the CDR3. V shed 5 bases and J shed 8 bases, with 12 bases lying between them. The CDR3, as DNA: TGCAGTGCTTCGCGGGGTATAGGCTACACCTTC. The encoded protein is CSASRGIGYTF.

The DNA for the CDR3 is TGTGCCAGCAGTGGGACTCTCAGAGGGCACAATGAGCAGTTCTTC. The encoded protein is CASSGTLRGHNEQFF. The genes are TRBV6-2 or TRBV6-3 and TRBJ2-1; D may be TRBD2 (6 bases). CDR3 length: 15 amino acids. Trimming shortened V by 5 bases and J by 5 bases, and 16 bases separated the two germline ends. Germline V lookup: CDR1 MNHEY, CDR2 SVGEGT.

The V call is TRBV27, the J call TRBJ2-3; D might be TRBD1 or TRBD2, each matching 5 bases. The V end lost 5 bases, the J end lost 3 bases, and 12 bases lay between the germline ends. This CDR3 region has 14 residues. Germline CDR1 MNHEY, CDR2 SMNVEV (reference sequence). The CDR3 spells CASSRGGETDTQYF. The DNA of the CDR3 is TGTGCCAGCAGTCGTGGGGGTGAGACAGATACGCAGTATTTT.

The chain carries TRBV11-2 and TRBJ2-1; D perhaps matches TRBD2 (5 bases). Germline V gene data show CDR1 as SGHAT and CDR2 as FQNNGV. With 0 bases removed from V and 8 bases from J, the gap between germline ends came to 8 bases. The CDR3 covers 13 residues. The CDR3 here is CASSLERGHEQFF. CDR3 nucleotide sequence: TGTGCCAGCAGCTTAGAGCGAGGGCATGAGCAGTTCTTC.

This chain connects TRBV4-3 to TRBJ1-6; D unclear. V lost 0 bases and J lost 6, with 9 bases in between. Germline V lookup: CDR1 LGHNA, CDR2 YSLEER. CDR3 length: 15 residues. The CDR3 region has the DNA TGCGCCAGCAGCCAAGAGTCCAGGATTAATTCACCCCTCCACTTT. Translation: CASSQESRINSPLHF.

J is TRBJ1-3 and V is TRBV9; 10 positions match TRBD1. CDR1 is SGDLS and CDR2 is YYNGEE in the germline V gene. The ends lost 2 bases at V and 0 bases at J; junction bases unmatched: 8. This CDR3 has 18 amino acids. Here the CDR3 DNA reads TGTGCCAGCAGCGTTGGACAGGGGGGTCCCAGCTCTGGAAACACCATATATTTT. This sequence encodes CASSVGQGGPSSGNTIYF.

The gene calls are TRBV7-2 and TRBJ2-3; D gene uncertain. Germline CDR1 and CDR2: SGHTA and FQGNSA. CDR3 length equals 13 residues. V shed 5 bases and J shed 1 base, with 7 bases lying between them. This CDR3 is CASSVRRTDTQYF. DNA for the CDR3: TGTGCCAGCAGCGTACGTCGCACAGATACGCAGTATTTT. Variable domain in full (rest from reference TRBV7-2 and TRBJ2-3): GAGVSQSPSNKVTEKGKDVELRCDPISGHTALYWYRQSLGQGLEFLIYFQGNSAPDKSGLPSDRFSAERTGGSVSTLTIQRTQQEDSAVYLCASSVRRTDTQYFGPGTRLTVL.